The T cell receptor (beta chain) described here comes from a study of graft-versus-host responses after intestinal transplantation. Study-level background: The transplants performed in recipients were multivisceral, liver-intestinal, or isolated intestinal.

In germline, CDR1 is LGHNA, CDR2 YSLEER. The CDR3 extends over 17 amino acids. V lost 1 base and J 0 bases, leaving 13 bases between the germline ends. This clone was detected only a few times. Its antigen is still unknown. Study-wide points: GvH clones were found in recipient marrow; some appeared first in ileum or blood.

Clones were sequenced by immunoSEQ multiplex PCR, and TCRdb holds only the in-frame ones, with some missing. The table lists tens of thousands of clones, about nine tenths of them singletons. The specimen was unstimulated CD4+ T cells sorted from spleen or lymph node cells, collected before transplant. V is TRBV4-3 and J is TRBJ1-3; unclear D gene. This clonotype originated in a human donor who was the organ donor for an intestinal transplant. This CDR3 reads CASSQAPRPSSGNTIYF. The CDR3, as DNA: TGCGCCAGCAGCCAAGCCCCGAGACCTTCCTCTGGAAACACCATATATTTT.